The subject of this entry is one TCR beta chain. The entry originates in a study of cytomegalovirus exposure and HLA in healthy donors. The PCR ran on 60 Vbeta and 13 Jbeta primers. Clones were sequenced by immunoSEQ multiplex PCR, and TCRdb holds only the in-frame ones, with some missing. The sample lists 120,000 or so clones; about four fifths were seen once. V shed 5 bases, J shed 6 bases, and the junction held 16 bases outside the gene matches. Germline CDR1 SGHRS, CDR2 YFSETQ. The CDR3 is made up of 16 amino acids. The receptor comes from a man aged 18 to 29 in good health and CMV-seronegative. Sequencing used PBMCs. V usage is TRBV5-1 and J usage is TRBJ2-7; 8 nucleotides line up with TRBD1. The CDR3 DNA reads TGCGCCAGCAGTTACCCAAGGGGACAGGAGACGTTCGAGCAGTACTTC. Protein sequence: CASSYPRGQETFEQYF. The full variable domain, its missing parts supplied by reference TRBV5-1 and TRBJ2-7, is KAGVTQTPRYLIKTRGQQVTLSCSPISGHRSVSWYQQTPGQGLQFLFEYFSETQRNKGNFPGRFSGRQFSNSRSEMNVSTLELGDSALYLCASSYPRGQETFEQYFGPGTRLTVT.